What follows are 26 T cell receptor beta chains derived from one specimen sequenced in a study of cytomegalovirus exposure and HLA in healthy donors. This PCR relied on a set of 60 Vbeta primers and 13 Jbeta primers. TCRdb keeps only in-frame clones here, not all; method: immunoSEQ multiplex PCR. The top ten hold 6.5% to 7.5% of the sample, which has almost 80,000 clones, around 67% seen once. Specimen: PBMCs. The receptors here all came from a woman between 45 and 60 years old in good health and CMV-seropositive.

The chain is built from TRBV28 and TRBJ1-2, with 7 bases that match TRBD1. CDR3 length: 13 amino acids. The V gene's germline CDR1 is MDHEN and CDR2 SYDVKM. J was trimmed by 6 bases and V by 5 bases; bases with no gene match: 6. CDR3 in amino acids: CASSIRGPDGYTF. CDR3 coding DNA: TGTGCCAGCAGTATAAGGGGGCCAGATGGCTACACCTTC.

This chain connects TRBV9 to TRBJ2-2, with TRBD1 matching over 8 bases. CDR3 length: 15 amino acids. Per germline, CDR1 SGDLS and CDR2 YYNGEE. J lost 5 bases, V lost 3 bases, and 6 bases had no gene match. As DNA, the CDR3 is TGTGCCAGCAGCGCGACAGGGGATGGGACCGGGGAGCTGTTTTTT. Its protein product is CASSATGDGTGELFF.

The chain combines TRBV6-5 with TRBJ2-1, with 7 bases lining up with TRBD2. The CDR3 length is 15 residues. Germline loops: CDR1 MNHEY, CDR2 SVGAGI. The V gene end was trimmed by 0 bases and the J gene end by 4 bases; junction bases not matched to a gene: 3. CDR3 bases: TGTGCCAGCAGTTACTCCGGGACTATATACAATGAGCAGTTCTTC. Translating it yields CASSYSGTIYNEQFF.

The chain employs TRBV21-1 and TRBJ2-7; TRBD1 is the table's D call, not checked against the DNA. TRBV21-1 is listed as a pseudogene. CDR3 length equals 15 residues. The chain's CDR3 is CASSLRDRLNYEQYV. The CDR3 bases are TGTGCCAGCAGTCTCCGGGACAGGCTCAATTACGAGCAGTACGTC.

This chain connects TRBV5-6 to TRBJ2-3; 16 positions agree with TRBD2. Looked up from germline, CDR1 is SGHDT and CDR2 is YYEEEE. This CDR3 region has 16 residues. After removal of 3 bases from V and 7 bases from J, the junction contained 5 bases not matched to a gene. CDR3 DNA sequence: TGTGCCAGCAGCTGGGGGACTAGCGGGGGGGCGAATACGCAGTATTTT. The encoded protein is CASSWGTSGGANTQYF.

This clone was detected a few times. The chain joins TRBV5-5 to TRBJ2-7; no firm D call. V lost 4 bases, J lost 2 bases, and 10 bases lay in between. Germline V gene data show CDR1 as SGHKS and CDR2 as YYEKEE (reference sequence). This CDR3 spans 13 amino acids. The CDR3 region has the DNA TGTGCCAGCAGCCCCGACACCGCCTACGAGCAGTACGTC. Amino acids: CASSPDTAYEQYV.

Note on this clone: Other DNA sequences of this sample code for an identical CDR3. This chain links TRBV4-1 with TRBJ1-1; D remains unclear. This CDR3 has 14 residues. The V and J ends lost 3 bases and 1 base respectively, with 9 bases between them. Germline CDR1 is MGHRA and CDR2 is YSYEKL. The CDR3 loop reads CASSQARGNTEAFF. In nucleotides, the CDR3 is TGCGCCAGCAGCCAGGCCCGGGGGAACACTGAAGCTTTCTTT.

In its sample, this clone was seen once. This chain connects TRBV6-1 to TRBJ2-5; tentative D call: TRBD1 (5 bases). V was trimmed by 3 bases and J by 5 bases, leaving 16 bases between them. Germline V gene lookup returns CDR1 MNHNS and CDR2 SASEGT. The CDR3 length is 15 residues. The CDR3 sequence: CASSDLGGAQETQYF. The CDR3 DNA reads TGTGCCAGCAGTGATCTTGGTGGGGCTCAGGAGACCCAGTACTTC.

This chain uses TRBV6-6 with TRBJ2-1; 7 positions match TRBD2. V gave up 2 bases and J gave up 7 bases; unmatched junction bases: 5. The CDR3 has 14 residues. The germline V gene has CDR1 MNHNY and CDR2 SVGAGI (reference sequence). The CDR3, as DNA: TGTGCCAGCAGTTACCCCCTGGGGGGGAATGAGCAGTTCTTC. It encodes CASSYPLGGNEQFF.

The chain combines TRBV27 with TRBJ2-7, with D uncertain. CDR1 MNHEY and CDR2 SMNVEV come from the germline V gene (reference sequence). Deletions cut 2 bases from V and 2 bases from J, with 10 bases between. This CDR3 has 14 residues. CDR3 coding DNA: TGTGCCAGCAGTTTAGTGTTCGAGACCTACGAGCAGTACTTC. Protein: CASSLVFETYEQYF.

V gene TRBV6-1 combines with J gene TRBJ2-7, with D tentatively TRBD2 (5 bases). Germline V gene lookup returns CDR1 MNHNS and CDR2 SASEGT. Trimming shortened V by 0 bases and J by 5 bases, and 5 bases separated the two germline ends. This CDR3 comprises 12 residues. The CDR3 sequence: CASSEAGDEQYV. The CDR3 DNA reads TGTGCCAGCAGTGAAGCGGGAGACGAGCAGTACGTC.

The table lists this clone with a count of one. The chain's CDR3 is CASSYSTGHGYTF. DNA of the CDR3: TGTGCCAGCAGTTACTCTACCGGTCATGGCTACACCTTC. The chain couples TRBV6-5 to TRBJ1-2, with D unclear. V was clipped by 0 bases and J by 6 bases, with 8 bases between them. Germline assignment: CDR1 MNHEY and CDR2 SVGAGI. The CDR3 contains 13 residues.

This clone was observed a handful of times. V usage is TRBV19 and J usage is TRBJ1-3, with D possibly matching TRBD1 (5 bases). Deletions cut 11 bases from V and 1 base from J, with 9 bases between. The CDR3 sequence is 12 residues long. Germline values: CDR1 LNHDA, CDR2 SQIVND (reference sequence). The DNA of the CDR3 is TGTGCCGTAGGGGTTTCTGGAAACACCATATATTTT. Protein product: CAVGVSGNTIYF.

DNA of the CDR3: TGTGCCAGCAGCCCTACAGGGAGGGGAATGTACGAGCAGTACTTC. It codes for CASSPTGRGMYEQYF. The rearrangement links TRBV11-1 to TRBJ2-7; TRBD2 might be the D (7 bases). CDR1 is SGHAT, CDR2 FQDESV, per germline (reference sequence). The CDR3 sequence is 15 residues long. Trimming removed 5 bases from V and 4 bases from J, with 18 bases in between.

The rearrangement links TRBV6-1 to TRBJ2-3; D call uncertain. CDR1 is MNHNS and CDR2 is SASEGT in the germline V gene. Trimming pared 0 bases from V and 2 bases from J, leaving 3 bases between. The CDR3 loop spans 13 amino acids. CDR3 sequence reads: CASSEAYTDTQYF. DNA of the CDR3: TGTGCCAGCAGTGAAGCCTACACAGATACGCAGTATTTT.

On this clone itself: One end of the junction is discordant with germline, which a read error may explain. The rearrangement uses TRBV5-4 and TRBJ1-2; D might be TRBD1 (6 bases). This CDR3 is built from 13 residues. Germline V CDR1 and CDR2: SGHNT, YYREEE (reference sequence). The CDR3 nucleotides read TGTGCCGGCAGCTTGTGGGGGGGCACTGGCTACACCTTC. It yields the protein CAGSLWGGTGYTF.

This rearrangement joins TRBV10-3 to TRBJ2-7, with D tentatively TRBD1 (5 bases). Between the trimmed V and J ends, which lost 2 bases and 7 bases, there was a span of 15 bases. CDR1 and CDR2 from the germline V gene are ENHRY and SYGVKD. The CDR3 extends over 14 amino acids. This chain's CDR3 is CAISENRQGWEQYF. CDR3 in DNA: TGTGCCATCAGTGAGAATCGCCAGGGATGGGAGCAGTACTTC.

This clone was seen a handful of times. The chain uses TRBV9 and TRBJ1-2; 10 nucleotides line up with TRBD1. The CDR3 sequence is 16 residues long. Germline CDR1 SGDLS, CDR2 YYNGEE. J was trimmed by 4 bases and V by 2 bases; bases with no gene match: 8. This CDR3 reads CASSVGQGMSGYGYTF. CDR3 coding DNA: TGTGCCAGCAGCGTGGGACAGGGGATGAGCGGCTATGGCTACACCTTC.

The J gene is TRBJ1-5, the V gene TRBV6-6; possibly TRBD1 for D (5 bases). Trimming took 2 bases from V and 6 from J, leaving 11 bases between them. There are 14 residues in the CDR3. Per germline, CDR1 MNHNY and CDR2 SVGAGI (reference sequence). The CDR3 DNA is TGTGCCAGCAGTTACGGCGGGGCTGGTCAGCCCCAGCATTTT. Protein product: CASSYGGAGQPQHF.

The rearrangement links TRBV6-5 to TRBJ2-5; 9 bases line up with TRBD2. The CDR3 covers 14 residues. V lost 10 bases to trimming and J lost 0 bases; unmatched junction nucleotides: 6. Germline V CDR1 and CDR2: MNHEY, SVGAGI. The CDR3 region has the DNA TGTGCCACGAAGCGGGGGGCATACCAAGAGACCCAGTACTTC. Translated: CATKRGAYQETQYF.

The rearrangement uses TRBV13 and TRBJ2-7; 9 nucleotides agree with TRBD1. This CDR3 comprises 18 residues. Germline V gene sequence: CDR1 PRHDT, CDR2 FYEKMQ (reference sequence). V shed 5 bases and J 2 bases; nucleotides not matched to a gene: 16. This CDR3 is CASSPISQGTGRAYEQYF. CDR3 DNA: TGTGCCAGCAGCCCTATTTCCCAGGGGACAGGGCGAGCCTACGAGCAGTACTTC.

The CDR3 DNA reads as TGTGCCAGCAGTGACCTCGGGGGGAGGAATCAGCCCCAGCATTTT. It yields the protein CASSDLGGRNQPQHF. This chain connects TRBV2 to TRBJ1-5; D is perhaps TRBD1 (5 bases). Germline CDR1 is SNHLY and CDR2 is FYNNEI. V was trimmed by 3 bases and J by 4 bases, leaving 13 bases between them. This CDR3 is 15 amino acids long.

This clone was observed once. The gene calls are TRBV5-4 and TRBJ2-1; TRBD1 aligns across 8 bases. Losses at the gene ends were 4 bases for V and 6 bases for J; bases not matched to a gene: 6. Germline-derived CDR1 and CDR2 are SGHNT and YYREEE (reference sequence). The CDR3 is made up of 14 amino acids. CDR3 sequence reads: CASSPPDRVNEQFF. CDR3 nucleotide sequence: TGTGCCAGCAGCCCTCCGGACAGGGTCAATGAGCAGTTCTTC.

V gene TRBV15 combines with J gene TRBJ2-2, with TRBD1 matching over 8 bases. With V trimmed by 4 bases and J by 7 bases, 2 bases remained unmatched. Germline values: CDR1 LNHNV, CDR2 YYDKDF (reference sequence). The CDR3 covers 13 residues. DNA of the CDR3: TGTGCCACCAGCAAAGACAGGGGCGGGGAGCTGTTTTTT. The encoded protein is CATSKDRGGELFF.

In its sample, this clone was seen a few times. The J gene is TRBJ2-1, the V gene TRBV5-4; TRBD2 matches 9 bases. Germline CDR1 SGHNT, CDR2 YYREEE (reference sequence). CDR3 length: 15 amino acids. Trimming took 0 bases from V and 5 from J; bases not matched to a gene: 3. Written as DNA, the CDR3 is TGTGCCAGCAGCTTGGCAGCGGGGGGTCACAATGAGCAGTTCTTC. It encodes CASSLAAGGHNEQFF.

The chain carries TRBV19 and TRBJ1-5; D is uncertain. The CDR3 consists of 15 residues. The germline gives CDR1 LNHDA, CDR2 SQIVND (reference sequence). Trimming left V 3 bases short and J 1 base short, with 10 bases between. The CDR3 region is CASSIWTFSNQPQHF. CDR3 DNA: TGTGCCAGTAGTATCTGGACTTTCAGCAATCAGCCCCAGCATTTT. Combining the CDR3 with reference TRBV19 and TRBJ1-5 gives the whole variable domain DGGITQSPKYLFRKEGQNVTLSCEQNLNHDAMYWYRQDPGQGLRLIYYSQIVNDFQKGDIAEGYSVSREKKESFPLTVTSAQKNPTAFYLCASSIWTFSNQPQHFGDGTRLSIL.